This T cell receptor (beta chain) emerged from a study of blood T cells in healthy people across ages. Study summary: About one barcoded beta molecule was captured per two T cells (by template switching).

Germline V gene sequence: CDR1 GTSNPN, CDR2 SVGIG (reference sequence). The CDR3 loop spans 14 amino acids. Together with a sample-barcoded 5' primer, a J-beta primer mix was included in a second PCR lasting roughly 6 to 12 cycles. Every molecule of cDNA carried a tag from a template-switch adaptor with 12 random nucleotides. MiXCR, run by TCRdb on the 5' RACE reads, gives a single entry per CDR3 protein. Of roughly 500,000 distinct CDR3 sequences in the sample, approximately 27% were seen once. Note on this clonotype: At one boundary the junction diverges from the germline segment, which might be a read error.

The receptor's source is a woman between 65 and 79 years old in good health. Sequencing was done on a sample of blood. This chain links TRBV30 with TRBJ2-4; D may be TRBD2 (7 bases). The CDR3 DNA is TGTGCCTGGAGTTTCTCGGGGGGACAAAAGATTCAGTACTTC. This encodes CAWSFSGGQKIQYF.